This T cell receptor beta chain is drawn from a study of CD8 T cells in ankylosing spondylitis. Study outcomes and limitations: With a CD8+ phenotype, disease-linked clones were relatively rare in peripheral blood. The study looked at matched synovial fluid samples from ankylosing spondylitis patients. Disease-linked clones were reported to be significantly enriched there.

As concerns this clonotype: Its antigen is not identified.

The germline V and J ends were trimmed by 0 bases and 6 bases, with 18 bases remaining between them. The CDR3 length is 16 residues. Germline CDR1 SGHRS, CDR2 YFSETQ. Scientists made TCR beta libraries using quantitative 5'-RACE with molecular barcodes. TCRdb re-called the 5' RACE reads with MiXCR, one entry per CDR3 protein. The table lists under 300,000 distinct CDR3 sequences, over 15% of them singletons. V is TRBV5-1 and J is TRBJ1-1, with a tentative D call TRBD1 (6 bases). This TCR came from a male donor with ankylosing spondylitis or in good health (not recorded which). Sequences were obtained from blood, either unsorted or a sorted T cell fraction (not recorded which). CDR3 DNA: TGCGCCAGCAGCTTGGCCCGGGACAACCAGGACCCTGAAGCTTTCTTT. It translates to CASSLARDNQDPEAFF.